A single sample is the source of the 10 T cell receptor beta chains below, sequenced in a study of CD8 T cells in Susac syndrome. Random hexamers were used to reverse transcribe an amount of roughly 0.5 to 1 ug RNA. TCRdb ran MiXCR on the immunoSEQ multiplex PCR reads and lists one entry per CDR3 protein. The profile shows approximately 180,000 distinct CDR3 sequences, about 94% of them singletons. The material sequenced was CD4+ T cells from PBMCs. The receptor source for this set is a human donor with multiple sclerosis.

V gene TRBV12-3 or TRBV12-4 combines with J gene TRBJ2-3; D assignment may be TRBD1 or TRBD2 (5 bases each). The CDR3 runs to 14 residues. V lost 8 bases, J lost 5 bases, and 17 bases lay in between. The CDR3 here is CASANPRAGDTQYF. For the CDR3, the DNA is TGTGCCAGCGCCAATCCCAGGGCGGGAGATACGCAGTATTTT.

The chain combines TRBV14 with TRBJ2-1, with 8 bases lining up with TRBD2. The CDR3 extends over 15 amino acids. Trimming at V came to 5 bases and at J to 4 bases, leaving 7 bases not matched to a gene. The germline V gene encodes CDR1 SGHDN and CDR2 FVKESK. CDR3 sequence reads: CASSSYGGAYNEQFF. The DNA of the CDR3 is TGTGCCAGCAGCTCTTACGGGGGGGCGTACAATGAGCAGTTCTTC.

The genes are TRBV30 and TRBJ1-1; D is perhaps TRBD1 (5 bases). V gave up 4 bases and J gave up 1 base, with 19 bases separating them. The CDR3 is made up of 16 amino acids. Germline CDR1 and CDR2: GTSNPN and SVGIG (reference sequence). The CDR3 region has the DNA TGTGCCTGGAACAAACTCCGAGGGGTTAGGAACACTGAAGCTTTCTTT. The encoded protein is CAWNKLRGVRNTEAFF.

The CDR3 loop reads CASSYSKGIEAFF. CDR3 in DNA: TGTGCCAGCAGTTACTCAAAGGGAATTGAAGCTTTCTTT. J is TRBJ1-1 and V is TRBV6-5; D call uncertain. CDR3 length equals 13 residues. The germline CDR1 and CDR2 sequences are MNHEY and SVGAGI. The ends were cut back, 0 bases at V and 7 bases at J, with 9 bases in the middle.

The V and J genes are TRBV29-1 and TRBJ1-2; 8 bases match TRBD1. From germline, CDR1 is SQVTM and CDR2 ANQGSEA. This CDR3 spans 17 amino acids. V lost 3 bases and J lost 5; bases outside the gene matches: 17. The CDR3 here is CSVDSRGTGDLPYGYTF. The CDR3 coding sequence is TGCAGCGTTGACTCCCGGGGGACAGGCGACCTTCCTTATGGCTACACCTTC. The complete variable domain, with remaining parts taken from reference TRBV29-1 and TRBJ1-2, reads SAVISQKPSRDICQRGTSLTIQCQVDSQVTMMFWYRQQPGQSLTLIATANQGSEATYESGFVIDKFPISRPNLTFSTLTVSNMSPEDSSIYLCSVDSRGTGDLPYGYTFGSGTRLTVV.

This chain joins TRBV5-1 and TRBJ2-5; D ambiguous. The CDR3 loop spans 14 amino acids. V was shortened by 1 base and J by 2 bases, with 9 bases between the two germline ends. Germline V gene lookup returns CDR1 SGHRS and CDR2 YFSETQ. CDR3 in amino acids: CASSLLGNQETQYF. As DNA, the CDR3 is TGCGCCAGCAGCTTGTTAGGGAATCAAGAGACCCAGTACTTC.

J is TRBJ2-7 and V is TRBV6-1, with D perhaps matching TRBD1 (8 bases). Germline V gene sequence: CDR1 MNHNS, CDR2 SASEGT. This CDR3 comprises 17 residues. Trimming took 3 bases from V and 0 from J, leaving 18 bases between them. The chain's CDR3 is CASSDPGGQGSSYEQYF. The CDR3 nucleotides read TGTGCCAGCAGTGACCCGGGAGGACAGGGAAGCTCCTACGAGCAGTACTTC.

The CDR3, as DNA: TGTGCCTCGGAGGGGGGGGCCAGCACAGATACGCAGTATTTT. It translates to CASEGGASTDTQYF. The chain has TRBV19 and TRBJ2-3, with D possibly matching TRBD2 (7 bases). The V end was cut by 11 bases, the J end by 0 bases, with 15 bases between. The CDR3 totals 14 residues. Germline V gene sequence: CDR1 LNHDA, CDR2 SQIVND (reference sequence).

This clonotype showed up just once. The rearrangement joins TRBV3-1 to TRBJ2-7; TRBD1 matches 11 bases. Germline-derived CDR1 and CDR2 are LGHDT and YNNKEL (reference sequence). The V and J ends lost 1 base and 6 bases, in that order; junction bases with no gene match: 2. This CDR3 spans 14 amino acids. The CDR3 coding sequence is TGTGCCAGCAGCCAAGGGACAGGGGGCGTCGAGCAGTACTTC. Translation: CASSQGTGGVEQYF.

This chain uses TRBV2 with TRBJ2-5, with a tentative D call TRBD1 (6 bases). Trimming pared 3 bases from V and 2 bases from J, leaving 7 bases between. The CDR3 length is 13 residues. Germline V gene data show CDR1 as SNHLY and CDR2 as FYNNEI. The CDR3 DNA reads as TGTGCCAGCAGTGAGGACAGTCAAGAGACCCAGTACTTC. This encodes CASSEDSQETQYF.